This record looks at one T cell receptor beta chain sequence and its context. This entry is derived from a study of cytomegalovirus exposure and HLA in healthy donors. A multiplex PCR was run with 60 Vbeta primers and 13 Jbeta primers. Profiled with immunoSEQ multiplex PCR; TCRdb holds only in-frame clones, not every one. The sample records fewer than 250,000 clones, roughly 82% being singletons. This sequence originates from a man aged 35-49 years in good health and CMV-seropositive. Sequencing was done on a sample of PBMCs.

CDR3 loop: CASSRSTSGSIYNEQFF. The CDR3, as DNA: TGTGCCAGCAGCAGATCGACTAGCGGGAGCATCTACAATGAGCAGTTCTTC. This rearrangement joins TRBV5-4 to TRBJ2-1; the match to TRBD2 covers 12 bases. Germline loops: CDR1 SGHNT, CDR2 YYREEE (reference sequence). CDR3 size: 17 residues. V dropped 4 bases and J dropped 3; count of bases not matched to a gene: 8. Based on the CDR3 plus reference TRBV5-4 and TRBJ2-1, the full variable domain is ETGVTQSPTHLIKTRGQQVTLRCSSQSGHNTVSWYQQALGQGPQFIFQYYREEENGRGNFPPRFSGLQFPNYSSELNVNALELDDSALYLCASSRSTSGSIYNEQFFGPGTRLTVL.